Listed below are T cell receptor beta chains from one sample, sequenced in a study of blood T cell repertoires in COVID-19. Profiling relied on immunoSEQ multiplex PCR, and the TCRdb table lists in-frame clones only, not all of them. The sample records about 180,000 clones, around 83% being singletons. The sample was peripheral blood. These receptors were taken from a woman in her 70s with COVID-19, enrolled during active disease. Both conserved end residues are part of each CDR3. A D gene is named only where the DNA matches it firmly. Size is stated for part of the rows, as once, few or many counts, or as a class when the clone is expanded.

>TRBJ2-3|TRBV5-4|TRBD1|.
TGTGCCAGCAGTCCACCCTCCAGGGGGCTACGCACAGATACGCAGTATTTT
CASSPPSRGLRTDTQYF
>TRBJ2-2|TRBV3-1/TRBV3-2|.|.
TGTGCCAGCAGCCCAGGAAAAAACACCGGGGAGCTGTTTTTT
CASSPGKNTGELFF
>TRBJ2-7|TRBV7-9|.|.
TGTGCCAGCAACCCAGGCCCCTACACCTCCTACGAGCAGTACTTC
CASNPGPYTSYEQYF
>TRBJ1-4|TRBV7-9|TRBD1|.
TGTGCCAGCAGCCGGACGGGACAGTCTAATGAAAAACTGTTTTTT
CASSRTGQSNEKLFF
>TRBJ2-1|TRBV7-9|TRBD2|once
TGTGCCAGCAGCTTCTCCGGGACTAGCTCCTTCGGTGAGCAGTTCTTC
CASSFSGTSSFGEQFF
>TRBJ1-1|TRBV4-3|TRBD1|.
TGCGCCAGCAGCCAAGATCCCAGGACAGGGAGCACTGAAGCTTTCTTT
CASSQDPRTGSTEAFF
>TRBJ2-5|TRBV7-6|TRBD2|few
TGTGCCAGCAGCTTAGAAAGACTAGCGGGGAAAGGGGAGACCCAGTACTTC
CASSLERLAGKGETQYF
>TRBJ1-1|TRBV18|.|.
TGTGCCAGCTCACCACGGGGAGGGATGGACACTGAAGCTTTCTTT
CASSPRGGMDTEAFF
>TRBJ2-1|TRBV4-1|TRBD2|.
TGCGCCAGCAGCCAAGTGGGTGGGAGGGCGGATTACAATGAGCAGTTCTTC
CASSQVGGRADYNEQFF
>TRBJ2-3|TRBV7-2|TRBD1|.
TGTGCCAGCAGTCGGACAGGGTTTATAGGCACAGATACGCAGTATTTT
CASSRTGFIGTDTQYF
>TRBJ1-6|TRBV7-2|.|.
TGTGCCAGCAGTACCCAGGGAGGGGTTACGAGGAATTCACCCCTCCACTTT
CASSTQGGVTRNSPLHF
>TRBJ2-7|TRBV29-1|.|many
TGCAGCGTCTCCACTAGTGATGGTTCCTACGAGCAGTACTTC
CSVSTSDGSYEQYF
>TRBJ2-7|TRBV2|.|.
TGTGCCAGCAGAGAGATATCCTACGAGCAGTACTTC
CASREISYEQYF
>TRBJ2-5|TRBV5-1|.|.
TGCGCCAGCAGCTTGGGAGCCAAAGAGACCCAGTACTTC
CASSLGAKETQYF
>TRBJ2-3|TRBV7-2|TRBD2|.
TGTGCCAGCAGCTTAGACCTAGCGGGGGCTAGCACAGATACGCAGTATTTT
CASSLDLAGASTDTQYF
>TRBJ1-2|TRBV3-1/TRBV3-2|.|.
TGTGCCAGCAGCCTCCAGGGGATAGGAGGCTACACCTTC
CASSLQGIGGYTF
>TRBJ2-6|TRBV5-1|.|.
TGCGCCAGCAGCTTGGAGGCAGGGCCTGGGGCCAACGTCCTGACTTTC
CASSLEAGPGANVLTF
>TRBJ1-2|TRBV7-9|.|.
TGTGCCAGCAGCTTAGCGGGAAGGGAGGACTATGGCTACACCTTC
CASSLAGREDYGYTF
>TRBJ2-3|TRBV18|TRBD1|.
TGTGCCAGCTCATCGGGACAGGGACCTAGCACAGATACGCAGTATTTT
CASSSGQGPSTDTQYF
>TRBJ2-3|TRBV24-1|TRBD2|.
TGTGCCACCAGTGATTGGGGGGCTGCTAGCGGGAATGGAGATACGCAGTATTTT
CATSDWGAASGNGDTQYF
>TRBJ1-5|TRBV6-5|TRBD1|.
TGTGCCAGCAGCTCCGGACAGGGTAGAGATCAGCCCCAGCATTTT
CASSSGQGRDQPQHF
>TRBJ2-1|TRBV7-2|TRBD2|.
TGTGCCCAAACTAGCGGGAGAGAGCAGTTCTTC
CAQTSGREQFF
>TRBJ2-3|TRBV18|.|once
TGTGCCAGCTCACCTTTTTATGAGGCCGGCACAGATACGCAGTATTTT
CASSPFYEAGTDTQYF
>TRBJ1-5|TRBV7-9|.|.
TGTGCCAGCAGCTTAGGGACAACTGGTCAGCCCCAGCATTTT
CASSLGTTGQPQHF
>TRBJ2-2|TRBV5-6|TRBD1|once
TGTGCCAGCAGCTTCTCAGGGGGCGCGGGATTCACCGGGGAGCTGTTTTTT
CASSFSGGAGFTGELFF
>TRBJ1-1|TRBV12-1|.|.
TGTGCCAGCAGCCAGGGGACAGGGGGCGAATTGAACACTGAAGCTTTCTTT
CASSQGTGGELNTEAFF
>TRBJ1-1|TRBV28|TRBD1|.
TGTGCCAGCACTCCCATTCCCCCCGGGACAGGGCTCACTGAAGCTTTCTTT
CASTPIPPGTGLTEAFF
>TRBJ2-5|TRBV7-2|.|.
TGTGCCAGCAGCTTAGGACAGACAGCCTTAGAGACCCAGTACTTC
CASSLGQTALETQYF
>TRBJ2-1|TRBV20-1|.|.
TGCAGTGCTAGAGATACTAGTGAGCAGTTCTTC
CSARDTSEQFF